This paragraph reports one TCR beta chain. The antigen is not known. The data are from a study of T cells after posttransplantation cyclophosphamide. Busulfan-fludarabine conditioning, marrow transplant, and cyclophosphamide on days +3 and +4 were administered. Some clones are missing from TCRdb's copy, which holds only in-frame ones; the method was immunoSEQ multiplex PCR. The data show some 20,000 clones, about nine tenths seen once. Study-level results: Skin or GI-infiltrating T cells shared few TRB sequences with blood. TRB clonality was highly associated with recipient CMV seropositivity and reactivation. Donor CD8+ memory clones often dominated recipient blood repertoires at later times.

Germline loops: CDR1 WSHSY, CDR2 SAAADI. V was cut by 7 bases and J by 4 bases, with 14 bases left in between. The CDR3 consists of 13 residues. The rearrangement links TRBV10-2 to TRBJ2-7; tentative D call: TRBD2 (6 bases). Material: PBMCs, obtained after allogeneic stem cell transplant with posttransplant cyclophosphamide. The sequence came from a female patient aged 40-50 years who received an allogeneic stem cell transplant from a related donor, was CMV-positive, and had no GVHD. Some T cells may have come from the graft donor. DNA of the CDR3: TGCGCCAGCAAGGAGGGAGGAACTTACGAGCAGTACTTC. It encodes CASKEGGTYEQYF.